This T cell receptor (beta chain) was identified in a study of pediatric ulcerative colitis (dated by TCRdb to the late 2010s). For context, the study as a whole: Of the ulcerative colitis patients, about 7 had pancolitis and two had left-sided colitis, and histology in every patient was consistent with ulcerative colitis. From nine newly diagnosed, treatment-naive pediatric ulcerative colitis patients and four non-IBD control children, paired blood and rectal samples were collected. Using the Pediatric Ulcerative Colitis Activity Index, a couple of patients were classed as having mild disease, several as having moderate disease and three as having acute severe colitis.

This clone was detected a few times. The antigen it binds to is not known. Base-call qualities are not available, and no considerably larger clone is one nucleotide away. What the research found in general, with its limitations: Repertoires were derived from total lymphocyte DNA, so rare subsets such as regulatory T cells may have patterns not reflected. The healthy control group was small, consisting of only four individuals. Two rectal CDR3 clonotypes were detected in all ulcerative colitis patients and were not detected in any of the controls. Blood-derived T cells may have been included in the rectal pinch biopsies, particularly in patients with overt colitis. For technical reasons, substantially fewer templates were yielded by the blood samples of two patients, and these blood samples were excluded from blood-rectal overlap analysis. Controls, mild-moderate and acute severe colitis patients were separated by rectal repertoire features, and reduced rectal diversity due to clonal expansions was observed in acute severe colitis. Clonal overlap between a subject's own blood and rectum was significantly greater in ulcerative colitis patients than in controls, which suggests more T cell trafficking to inflamed tissue.

During colonoscopy, one to two pinch biopsies were obtained from the rectum for research. No immunosuppressive medication had been given to the ulcerative colitis patients before the diagnostic colonoscopy. Before DNA isolation, rectal biopsies were subjected to proteinase K digestion. The Wizard kit (Promega) was used to extract genomic DNA from the blood and intestinal samples. Rearranged CDR3 beta regions were amplified from genomic DNA with multiplex V and J primers using the immunoSEQ TRB Survey service. To keep sequencing depth the same across samples, survey-level depth of up to 500,000 reads per sample was applied. Libraries were purified and pooled, and sequencing was performed on Illumina technology. The source study handled its data this way. immunoSEQ online tools were used for productive clonality, sample overlap, pairwise scatters, CDR3 beta length, V/D/J gene usage and productiveness. Calculated diversity was the number of unique rearrangements divided by total templates times 100; Shannon and Simpson indices were also computed. For principal component analysis, Z-score normalized data were analyzed with the R prcomp function and the ggbiplot package. Morisita's index was used to measure clonal overlap between blood and rectum within each subject. In its TCRdb copy, this immuneACCESS table keeps in-frame sequences only and misses some clones. Where compared with another copy, unresolved V genes explain less than half of these, and the others have no known cause. The V and J calls and the clone size are those of that table, but D and trimming were determined from the DNA. This sample lists roughly 25,000 clones; 70% to 75% were detected once. Roughly 7.8% of the sample is in the top ten clones.

V has 2 bases trimmed and J has 0 bases trimmed; junction bases matching no gene number 0. CDR1 and CDR2 were assigned from the germline V gene as MRHNA and SNTAGT. From its cysteine to its phenylalanine, the CDR3 spans 15 amino acids. The retained sequence is limited to the CDR3, 45 bases, with the frame set at the first base. This sequence uses TRBV6-4 and TRBJ2-2, with 7 bases in between that match TRBD2. Sequencing was done on a sample of gut tissue. This receptor was identified in a boy aged 5 to 17 with severe ulcerative colitis. The DNA is TGTGCCAGCAGTGACGGACTAGCGAACACCGGGGAGCTGTTTTTT. It encodes CASSDGLANTGELFF.